A single sample gave rise to the 26 T cell receptor beta chains below, sequenced in a study of CD8 T cells in ankylosing spondylitis. TCRdb passed the 5' RACE reads through MiXCR, listing each CDR3 protein once. The sample lists 250,000 to 300,000 distinct CDR3 sequences, 15% to 20% occurring once. The specimen was blood, either unsorted or a sorted T cell fraction (not recorded which). The receptors here all came from a male donor with ankylosing spondylitis or in good health (not recorded which).

The chain links TRBV7-8 to TRBJ1-2; 9 bases map to TRBD1. Germline CDR1 reads SGHVS; CDR2 reads FQNEAQ. The junction had 8 bases not matched to a gene; V was cut back by 5 bases and J by 4 bases. This CDR3 is built from 15 residues. CDR3 DNA sequence: TGTGCCAGCAGCAAACAGGGGGCGAAGAGCTATGGCTACACCTTC. Its protein product is CASSKQGAKSYGYTF.

This clonotype showed up many times. The rearrangement uses TRBV6-1 and TRBJ1-6, with no clear D. The length of the CDR3 is 14 residues. Germline CDR1 and CDR2: MNHNS and SASEGT. Trimming shortened V by 7 bases and J by 0 bases, and 7 bases separated the two germline ends. For the CDR3, the DNA is TGTGCCAGCAAGCAGAGCTCCTATAATTCACCCCTCCACTTT. Translating it yields CASKQSSYNSPLHF.

The chain combines TRBV29-1 with TRBJ1-1; D is unresolved. This CDR3 is 12 amino acids long. V shed 5 bases and J shed 2 bases, with 9 bases lying between them. CDR1 is SQVTM and CDR2 is ANQGSEA in the germline V gene. The CDR3 sequence is CSVPRVNTEAFF. CDR3 DNA: TGCAGCGTTCCACGGGTCAACACTGAAGCTTTCTTT.

This clonotype was observed at least ten times. The gene calls are TRBV29-1 and TRBJ2-3, with D tentatively TRBD1 (6 bases). The CDR3 is 14 amino acids. The germline V gene encodes CDR1 SQVTM and CDR2 ANQGSEA. V was clipped by 6 bases and J by 4 bases, with 17 bases between them. The CDR3 sequence is CSVVAPRGADTQYF. In DNA, the CDR3 is TGCAGCGTCGTAGCTCCCAGGGGCGCAGATACGCAGTATTTT.

This clonotype was seen a handful of times. The chain joins TRBV15 to TRBJ2-3; D ambiguous. Trimming took off 5 bases at V and 1 base at J, with 7 bases between the two ends. This CDR3 spans 13 amino acids. Germline lookup yields CDR1 LNHNV and CDR2 YYDKDF (reference sequence). CDR3 nucleotide sequence: TGTGCCACCAGCTCGGCCCGCACAGATACGCAGTATTTT. This codes for CATSSARTDTQYF.

This chain connects TRBV5-1 to TRBJ2-5, with TRBD1 matching 7 bases. CDR3 length equals 15 residues. Trimming removed 4 bases from V and 5 bases from J; junction bases left unmatched: 11. Germline assignment: CDR1 SGHRS and CDR2 YFSETQ. CDR3 region: CASSPGTVEGETQYF. DNA of the CDR3: TGCGCCAGCAGCCCTGGGACAGTTGAGGGGGAGACCCAGTACTTC.

There are a few counts of this clonotype. For the CDR3, the DNA is TGTGCCAGCAGCCTAGCGGGAGCGGGGGAGCAGTACGTC. Translated: CASSLAGAGEQYV. The chain uses TRBV6-6 and TRBJ2-7; 10 bases agree with TRBD2. Looked up from germline, CDR1 is MNHNY and CDR2 is SVGAGI (reference sequence). The V segment lost 6 bases and the J segment 7 bases; nucleotides outside the gene matches: 6. The CDR3 is 13 amino acids.

The chain joins TRBV20-1 to TRBJ2-2, with 7 positions matching TRBD2. This CDR3 is built from 15 residues. V dropped 3 bases and J dropped 7; count of bases not matched to a gene: 11. Germline assignment: CDR1 DFQATT and CDR2 SNEGSKA (reference sequence). Here the CDR3 reads CSASNAGVYGGELFF. In DNA, the CDR3 is TGCAGTGCTAGCAATGCGGGAGTCTATGGCGGGGAGCTGTTTTTT.

The rearrangement joins TRBV7-8 to TRBJ1-1; D is unclear. The CDR3 has 14 residues. Germline CDR1 is SGHVS and CDR2 is FQNEAQ. V lost 4 bases to trimming and J lost 4 bases, with 13 bases between them. DNA of the CDR3: TGTGCCAGCAGCTCGATAGACCGGAGCACTGAAGCTTTCTTT. Translation gives CASSSIDRSTEAFF.

The chain combines TRBV7-6 with TRBJ2-3, with 13 bases matching TRBD2. Germline loops: CDR1 SGHVS, CDR2 FNYEAQ. The CDR3 has 17 amino acids. V gave up 5 bases and J gave up 5 bases; unmatched junction bases: 10. The CDR3 bases are TGTGCCAGCAGCCTATTTGGACTAGCGGGAGCGGGAGATACGCAGTATTTT. It yields the protein CASSLFGLAGAGDTQYF.

This clonotype was counted many times. The chain is built from TRBV10-2 and TRBJ2-7, with D perhaps matching TRBD2 (5 bases). The ends were cut back, 6 bases at V and 3 bases at J, with 15 bases in the middle. Germline loops: CDR1 WSHSY, CDR2 SAAADI. CDR3 size: 14 residues. The CDR3: CASRSGIGIYEQYV. CDR3 DNA: TGCGCCAGCAGGAGCGGAATCGGTATCTACGAGCAGTACGTC.

In its sample, this clonotype was seen a few times. The rearrangement joins TRBV21-1 to TRBJ2-4. TRBV21-1 is annotated as a pseudogene. The CDR3 runs 16 residues. The CDR3 here is CASRHSLILAKNIQYF. The DNA for the CDR3 is TGTGCCAGCAGACACAGCCTAATTCTAGCCAAAAACATTCAGTACTTC.

J is TRBJ1-5 and V is TRBV27; D is unclear. This CDR3 has 16 amino acids. CDR1 and CDR2 from the germline V gene are MNHEY and SMNVEV (reference sequence). V lost 5 bases and J 0 bases, leaving 14 bases between the germline ends. CDR3 DNA: TGTGCCAGCAGTGATATTGGGGAATATAGCAATCAGCCCCAGCATTTT. Translation: CASSDIGEYSNQPQHF.

This chain links TRBV20-1 with TRBJ2-1; no reliable D call. The germline V gene has CDR1 DFQATT and CDR2 SNEGSKA (reference sequence). The CDR3 is made up of 15 amino acids. The CDR3 reads CSDQLSTSSYNEQFF. As DNA, the CDR3 is TGCAGCGACCAGCTATCAACGAGCTCCTACAATGAGCAGTTCTTC.

The chain carries TRBV12-3 or TRBV12-4 and TRBJ2-1; the D call may be TRBD1 or TRBD2 (6 bases each). Trimming pared 6 bases from V and 5 bases from J, leaving 14 bases between. The CDR3 is 14 residues long. CDR3 loop: CASSGGHRDNEQFF. The CDR3 coding sequence is TGTGCCAGCAGCGGGGGACATCGTGACAATGAGCAGTTCTTC.

This clonotype was seen a few times. V usage is TRBV6-1 and J usage is TRBJ2-3; D gene uncertain. The V gene lost 3 bases and the J gene lost 4 bases, with 11 bases spanning the gap. Germline V gene lookup returns CDR1 MNHNS and CDR2 SASEGT. This CDR3 spans 14 amino acids. CDR3 sequence reads: CASSDLLGADTQYF. The CDR3 DNA reads as TGTGCCAGCAGTGACCTTTTGGGCGCAGATACGCAGTATTTT.

This chain connects TRBV7-8 to TRBJ2-1; 14 bases line up with TRBD2. After removal of 6 bases from V and 1 base from J, the junction contained 8 bases not matched to a gene. Germline CDR1 reads SGHVS; CDR2 reads FQNEAQ. This CDR3 is 18 amino acids long. The CDR3 sequence is CASSSGTSGSASYNEQFF. The DNA for the CDR3 is TGTGCCAGCAGTAGCGGGACTAGCGGGAGCGCATCCTACAATGAGCAGTTCTTC.

CDR3 protein: CAISESGPANEKLFF. The CDR3 nucleotides are TGTGCCATCAGTGAGTCGGGACCCGCTAATGAAAAACTGTTTTTT. The V gene is TRBV10-3, the J gene TRBJ1-4; TRBD1 might be the D (5 bases). V was clipped by 0 bases and J by 3 bases, with 8 bases between them. Germline lookup yields CDR1 ENHRY and CDR2 SYGVKD. The CDR3 has 15 residues.

V is TRBV5-1 and J is TRBJ2-5, with TRBD2 matching over 14 bases. The CDR3 is 17 residues long. V was pared by 0 bases and J by 5 bases, with 6 bases of the junction left unmatched. CDR1 and CDR2 (germline): SGHRS, YFSETQ. The CDR3: CASSLGTSGRPRETQYF. The CDR3 region has the DNA TGCGCCAGCAGCTTGGGGACTAGCGGGAGGCCCAGGGAGACCCAGTACTTC. The full variable domain, its missing parts supplied by reference TRBV5-1 and TRBJ2-5, is KAGVTQTPRYLIKTRGQQVTLSCSPISGHRSVSWYQQTPGQGLQFLFEYFSETQRNKGNFPGRFSGRQFSNSRSEMNVSTLELGDSALYLCASSLGTSGRPRETQYFGPGTRLLVL.

The rearrangement links TRBV20-1 to TRBJ2-4; 13 nucleotides agree with TRBD2. Germline V lookup: CDR1 DFQATT, CDR2 SNEGSKA (reference sequence). The CDR3 runs to 16 residues. V gave up 3 bases and J gave up 5 bases; unmatched junction bases: 7. The CDR3 DNA reads TGCAGTGCTAGCCACGGACTAGCGGGGGCCGAAAACATTCAGTACTTC. It encodes CSASHGLAGAENIQYF.

The CDR3 loop is CSVEGDLSTDTQYF. In DNA, the CDR3 is TGCAGCGTTGAAGGGGACCTTAGCACAGATACGCAGTATTTT. The V call is TRBV29-1, the J call TRBJ2-3, with D perhaps assigned TRBD1 or TRBD2 (5 bases each). The germline CDR1 and CDR2 sequences are SQVTM and ANQGSEA. The V and J ends lost 1 base and 0 bases respectively, with 8 bases between them. The CDR3 covers 14 residues.

The genes are TRBV11-2 and TRBJ2-3, with D maybe TRBD1 (5 bases). This CDR3 region has 17 residues. Trimming cost V 5 bases and J 2 bases, with 20 bases left between them. Per germline, CDR1 SGHAT and CDR2 FQNNGV. CDR3 sequence reads: CASSTIGATRDTDTQYF. CDR3 bases: TGTGCCAGCAGCACTATTGGTGCGACCAGGGACACAGATACGCAGTATTTT. The variable domain in full, with the rest retrieved from reference TRBV11-2 and TRBJ2-3, is EAGVAQSPRYKIIEKRQSVAFWCNPISGHATLYWYQQILGQGPKLLIQFQNNGVVDDSQLPKDRFSAERLKGVDSTLKIQPAKLEDSAVYLCASSTIGATRDTDTQYFGPGTRLTVL.

This chain connects TRBV6-1 to TRBJ1-1; 8 bases map to TRBD1. Unmatched junction bases numbered 15, after V lost 5 bases and J lost 7 bases. The CDR3 loop spans 16 amino acids. Per germline, CDR1 MNHNS and CDR2 SASEGT. The CDR3 region is CASSPRRSGGMVEAFF. In nucleotides, the CDR3 is TGTGCCAGCAGTCCCCGCCGGTCAGGGGGCATGGTTGAAGCTTTCTTT.

This clonotype was recorded a few times. V is TRBV5-1 and J is TRBJ2-1; TRBD2 agrees at 10 bases. CDR1 SGHRS and CDR2 YFSETQ come from the germline V gene. Trimming at V came to 0 bases and at J to 3 bases, leaving 3 bases not matched to a gene. CDR3 length: 16 amino acids. DNA for the CDR3: TGCGCCAGCAGCTTGGACAGACTAGCGGGCTACAATGAGCAGTTCTTC. As protein: CASSLDRLAGYNEQFF.

In this sample, this clonotype turned up many times. The V gene is TRBV4-1, the J gene TRBJ1-1; D remains unclear. Trimming took off 3 bases at V and 1 base at J, with 6 bases between the two ends. Germline V gives CDR1 MGHRA, CDR2 YSYEKL. The CDR3 spans 13 residues. This CDR3 reads CASSHGQNTEAFF. CDR3 bases: TGCGCCAGCAGCCATGGGCAGAACACTGAAGCTTTCTTT.

The chain combines TRBV4-2 with TRBJ2-1; 12 nucleotides agree with TRBD1. Germline CDR1 reads LGHNA; CDR2 reads YNFKEQ. This CDR3 comprises 18 residues. J was trimmed by 8 bases and V by 0 bases; bases with no gene match: 11. The CDR3 loop reads CASSQDRAGQGAMYEQFF. The CDR3, as DNA: TGTGCCAGCAGCCAAGATAGGGCGGGACAGGGGGCGATGTATGAGCAGTTCTTC.